This T cell receptor (beta chain) was captured in a study of cytomegalovirus exposure and HLA in healthy donors. Study outcomes and limitations: In a later analysis, TCR beta V- and J-gene trimming was associated with a missense DCLRE1C variant. Cytomegalovirus-associated status was assigned to 164 TCR beta chains.

CDR3 length: 16 residues. The V segment lost 3 bases and the J segment 2 bases; nucleotides outside the gene matches: 6. The germline V gene has CDR1 PRHDT and CDR2 FYEKMQ (reference sequence). About this clone itself: Its cognate antigen is unknown.

The PCR contained 60 Vbeta and 13 Jbeta primers. In the original processing: Roughly 81 million unique TCR beta chains, roughly 10 million shared, were counted in a later analysis. Only in-frame clones appear in the TCRdb table, and some are missing; sequencing was by immunoSEQ multiplex PCR. V and J calls plus clone size are reproduced from that table; the DNA served to infer D and trimming. This table has more than 110,000 clones, 73% appearing once. At collection, donors were nominally healthy, but unrecorded immune exposures were probable. The material sequenced was PBMCs. This sequence was found in a human donor in good health. The gene calls are TRBV13 and TRBJ2-2, with 7 bases that match TRBD1. The CDR3 region is CASSFLQGENTGELFF. CDR3 nucleotides: TGTGCCAGCAGCTTTCTCCAGGGGGAAAACACCGGGGAGCTGTTTTTT.